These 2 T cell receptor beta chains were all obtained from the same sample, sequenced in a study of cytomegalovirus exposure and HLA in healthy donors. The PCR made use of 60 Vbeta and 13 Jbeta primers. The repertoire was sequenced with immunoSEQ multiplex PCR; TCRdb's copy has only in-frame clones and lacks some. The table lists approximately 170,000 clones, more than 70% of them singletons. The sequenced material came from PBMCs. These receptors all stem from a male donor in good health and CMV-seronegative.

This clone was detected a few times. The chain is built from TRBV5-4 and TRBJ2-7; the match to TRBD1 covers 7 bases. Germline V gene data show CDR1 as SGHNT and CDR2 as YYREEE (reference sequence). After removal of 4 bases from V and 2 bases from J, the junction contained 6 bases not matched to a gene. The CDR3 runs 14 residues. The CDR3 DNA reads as TGTGCCAGCAGCCCGACAGGGAACACCTACGAGCAGTACTTC. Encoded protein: CASSPTGNTYEQYF.

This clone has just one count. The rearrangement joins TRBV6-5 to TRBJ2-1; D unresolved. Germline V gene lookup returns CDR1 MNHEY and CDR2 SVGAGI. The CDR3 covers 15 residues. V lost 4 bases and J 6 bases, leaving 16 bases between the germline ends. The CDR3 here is CASSSVLLLFNEQFF. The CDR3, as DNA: TGTGCCAGCAGTTCCGTCCTTCTCCTTTTCAATGAGCAGTTCTTC.